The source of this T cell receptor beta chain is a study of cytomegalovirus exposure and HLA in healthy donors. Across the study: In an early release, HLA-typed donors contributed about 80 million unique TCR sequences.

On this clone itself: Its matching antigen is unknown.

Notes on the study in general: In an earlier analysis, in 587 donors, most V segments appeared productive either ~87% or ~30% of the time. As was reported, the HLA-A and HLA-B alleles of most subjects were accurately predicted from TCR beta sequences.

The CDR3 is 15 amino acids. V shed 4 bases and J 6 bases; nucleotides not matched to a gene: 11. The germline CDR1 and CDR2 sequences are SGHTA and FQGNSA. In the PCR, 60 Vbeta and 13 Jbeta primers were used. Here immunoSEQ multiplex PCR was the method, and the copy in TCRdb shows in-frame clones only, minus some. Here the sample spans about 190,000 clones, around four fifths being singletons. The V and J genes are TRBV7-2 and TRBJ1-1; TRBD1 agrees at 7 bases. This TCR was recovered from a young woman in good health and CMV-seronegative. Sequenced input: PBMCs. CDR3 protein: CASSSTGQVGAEAFF. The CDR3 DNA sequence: TGTGCCAGCAGCTCCACCGGACAGGTCGGAGCTGAAGCTTTCTTT.